The clone carrying this TCR beta chain was seen repeatedly, ten times or more. Its antigen is undetermined. The 5'RACE template-switching step produced TCR cDNA and added a universal primer site and UMIs. TCRdb itself ran the 5' RACE reads through MiXCR, one entry per CDR3 protein. The sample lists over 110,000 distinct CDR3 sequences, about 7.7% occurring once. The source of the sample is a study of T cells after yellow fever vaccination. Notes on the study in general: Post-booster reappearance was seen for most primary-vaccination clones (around 97% CD4, 75% to 90% CD8).

With V trimmed by 4 bases and J by 5 bases, 4 bases remained unmatched. Per germline, CDR1 SGHKS and CDR2 YYEKEE (reference sequence). The CDR3 is 13 residues long. This TCR was sampled from a man under 40 who received the YFV17D yellow fever vaccine. The rearrangement joins TRBV5-5 to TRBJ2-5, with 8 bases matching TRBD2. The sequenced sample was CD4+ T cells sorted from PBMCs, obtained 5 days after the yellow fever booster vaccination. The CDR3: CASSTPGGETQYF. The CDR3 DNA is TGTGCCAGCAGCACCCCGGGGGGGGAGACCCAGTACTTC.